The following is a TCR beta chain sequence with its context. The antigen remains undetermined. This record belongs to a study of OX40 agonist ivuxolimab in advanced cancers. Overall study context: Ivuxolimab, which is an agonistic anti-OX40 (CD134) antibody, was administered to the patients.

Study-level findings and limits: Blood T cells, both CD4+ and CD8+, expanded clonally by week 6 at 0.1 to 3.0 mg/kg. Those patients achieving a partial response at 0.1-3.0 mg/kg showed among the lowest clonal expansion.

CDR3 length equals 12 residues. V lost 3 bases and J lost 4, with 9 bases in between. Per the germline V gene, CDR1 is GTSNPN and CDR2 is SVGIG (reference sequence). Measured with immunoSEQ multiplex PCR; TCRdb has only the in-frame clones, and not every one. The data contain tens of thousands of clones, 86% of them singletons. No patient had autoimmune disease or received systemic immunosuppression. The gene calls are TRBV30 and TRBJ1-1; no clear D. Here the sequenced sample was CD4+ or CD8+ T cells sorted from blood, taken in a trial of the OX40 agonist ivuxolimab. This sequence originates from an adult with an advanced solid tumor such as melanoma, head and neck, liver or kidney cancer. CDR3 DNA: TGTGCCTGGAGGATAAGCTCCACTGAAGCTTTCTTT. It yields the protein CAWRISSTEAFF.